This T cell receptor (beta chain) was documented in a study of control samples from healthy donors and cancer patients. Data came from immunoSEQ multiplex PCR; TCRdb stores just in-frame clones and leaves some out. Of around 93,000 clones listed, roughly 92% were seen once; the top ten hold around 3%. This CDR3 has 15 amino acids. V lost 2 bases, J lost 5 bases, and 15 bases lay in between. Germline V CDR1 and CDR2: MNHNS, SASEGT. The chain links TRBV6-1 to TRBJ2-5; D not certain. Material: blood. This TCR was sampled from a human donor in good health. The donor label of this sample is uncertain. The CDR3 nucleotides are TGTGCCAGCAGTGAAAGGAGTGAACCTTGGGAGACCCAGTACTTC. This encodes CASSERSEPWETQYF.